This T cell receptor beta chain was found in a study of blood T cell repertoires in COVID-19. Study-wide background: The United States, Italy and Spain were the sources of the acute and convalescent COVID-19 samples. The analysed material was cDNA or gDNA that came from T cells, B-cell-depleted T cells, or PBMCs.

How the authors handled the data: Estimation of nucleated cell counts was performed using reference gene primer amplification. Method: immunoSEQ multiplex PCR; TCRdb's copy keeps in-frame clones and lacks some. From that table come the V and J calls and clone size; the DNA was used to work out D and trimming. Among roughly 81,000 clones listed, around 81% were seen once. Germline V CDR1 and CDR2: SGDLS, YYNGEE. The V gene lost 0 bases and the J gene lost 7 bases, with 8 bases spanning the gap. The CDR3 sequence is 13 residues long. The rearrangement uses TRBV9 and TRBJ2-1; D not resolved. The sequenced sample consisted of peripheral blood. This receptor was identified in a woman aged 70 to 79 with acute or convalescent COVID-19. The DNA of the CDR3 is TGTGCCAGCAGCGTAGGACTGTCTAATGAGCAGTTCTTC. The encoded protein is CASSVGLSNEQFF.